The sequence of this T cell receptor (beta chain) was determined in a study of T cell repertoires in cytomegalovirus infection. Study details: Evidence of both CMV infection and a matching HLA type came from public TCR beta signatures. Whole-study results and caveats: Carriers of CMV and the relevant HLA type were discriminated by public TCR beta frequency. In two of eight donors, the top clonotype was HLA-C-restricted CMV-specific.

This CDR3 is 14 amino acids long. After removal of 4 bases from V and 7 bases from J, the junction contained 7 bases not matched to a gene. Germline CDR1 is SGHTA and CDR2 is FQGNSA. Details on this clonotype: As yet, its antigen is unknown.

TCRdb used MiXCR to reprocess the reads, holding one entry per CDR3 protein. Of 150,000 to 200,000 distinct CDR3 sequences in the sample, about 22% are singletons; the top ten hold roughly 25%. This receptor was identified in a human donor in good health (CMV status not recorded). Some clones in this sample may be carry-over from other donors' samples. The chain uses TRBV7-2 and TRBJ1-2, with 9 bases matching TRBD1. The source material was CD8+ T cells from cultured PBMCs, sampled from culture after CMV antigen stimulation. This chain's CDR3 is CASSSRRDRAGYTF. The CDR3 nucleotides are TGTGCCAGCAGCTCGCGCCGGGACAGGGCTGGCTACACCTTC.